Given below is one T cell receptor (beta chain) in context. There is no known antigen for this receptor. Qualities for individual bases were not recorded, and no much larger clone is one base off. Library preparation employed the immunoSEQ multiplex PCR assay. For the multiplex PCR, a mixture combining 60 forward primers for TCR Vbeta segments and 13 reverse primers for TCR Jbeta segments was used. Amplification of the CDR3 region of rearranged TCR beta genes was performed with a multiplex PCR assay on genomic DNA. The amplified TCR beta libraries were sequenced on the Illumina HiSeq System as 87-base-pair reads. The original methods were these. In a later analysis, approximately 74 million unique TCR beta chains were counted across the 650 to 700 repertoires, and about 10 million of these chains were shared by at least two donors. To remove PCR and sequencing errors, raw reads were error-corrected and collapsed into unique sequences using a nearest-neighbor algorithm that merged closely related sequences. Alignment of CDR3 sequences to IMGT reference sequences was used to assign V, D and J gene segments. For a sequence to be retained, a match of at least six nucleotides to both a V gene segment and a J gene segment was required. A rearrangement counted as productive if the CDR3 had no stop codons and remained in frame with V and J, and every other rearrangement counted as non-productive. Following IMGT convention, CDR3 was defined as the stretch from the second conserved V-encoded cysteine up to the conserved J-encoded phenylalanine. Sequences without an unambiguous match to a single V gene segment were excluded from the earlier analysis of several hundred of the donors. In an earlier analysis of 587 of the donors, a V segment was called functional when productive rearrangements were above 56.7%, and segregating when the standard deviation between donors exceeded 5%. To diagnose cytomegalovirus status from the catalog of TCR beta chain sequences, a statistical classification framework was built. A later analysis assigned V and J genes by comparing TCR nucleotide sequences with IMGT/GENE-DB human TR gene sequences. In a later analysis, CDR3 sequences and most-parsimonious VDJ recombination scenarios were assigned using the TCRdist pipeline. In a later analysis, each TCR beta chain was defined by its CDR3 amino acid sequence together with its V-gene family, and reads without a unique V-gene family were excluded. As a way to deal with suspected cross-contamination and a sequencing artifact, a later analysis dropped 450 to 600 nucleotide sequences that were highly shared and had low generation probability. In a later analysis, a clonal expansion index was calculated for each public chain from normalized within-repertoire ranks of inferred template counts. In a later analysis, generation probabilities were computed with a VDJ recombination model fitted to out-of-frame rearrangements, and the resulting probabilities were checked against IGoR. In a later analysis, hypergeometric tests were used to score TCR-TCR, TCR-HLA and TCR-CMV co-occurrence, with a repertoire-size bias correction applied to TCR pairs. To estimate false discovery rates, a later analysis permuted the HLA or CMV assignments 20 times. In a later analysis, co-occurring TCRs were grouped with DBSCAN, and TCRdist sequence similarity was added when clustering was performed within HLA-allele-positive subsets. Repertoires with fewer than 30,000 or more than 120,000 public chains, plus five repertoires with anomalous nucleotide sharing, were excluded from co-occurrence clustering. TCRdb took over this immuneACCESS table, retaining in-frame rearrangements with V and J assigned. Such tables are incomplete; in checked studies, under half of the missing clones stem from an unresolved V gene, and the remainder is unexplained. D and trimming come from the DNA, and the V and J calls and clone size come from that table. The sample profile shows about 190,000 clones; about 85% of them were found once. The top ten clones comprise roughly 0.98% of the sample.

This record comes from a study of cytomegalovirus exposure and HLA in healthy donors (dated by TCRdb to 2016 to 2017). About the study as a whole: According to an earlier analysis of 550 to 700 of the donors, about 190 million T cells yielded some 110 million unique TCR beta sequences and around 300 Gb of sequence data. Roughly 300 gigabases of sequencing data and tens of millions of unique TCR sequences were included in an early release covering about 700 HLA-typed donors. The genetic ancestry cluster associated with self-reported Caucasian donors included 81% of the 300 to 450 genotyped donors. The aim of the study was to test whether cataloging public T cell receptors could identify signatures of past pathogen exposure. The study profiled the T cell repertoires of about 720 subjects by immunosequencing and related them to cytomegalovirus serostatus. Besides the first cohort of roughly 700 subjects, a separate validation cohort made up of roughly 120 different subjects was used. The study combined high-throughput TCR immunosequencing, statistical association of individual TCRs with disease status, and machine learning to predict cytomegalovirus infection status. To study patterns of TCR occurrence, a later analysis re-analyzed previously published TCR beta repertoires from just over 650 donors and added high-resolution HLA genotyping. Rather than drawing on any new phenotypic data, the later analysis identified candidate immune exposures from TCR beta sequences and the way those sequences occurred across donors. An earlier analysis of 587 of the donors used high-throughput TCR beta sequencing to judge whether each TCR beta V gene segment behaved as functional or pseudogenic. Donor age, sex, ethnicity and CMV serostatus were compiled alongside the repertoire data. In a later genetic analysis, genome-wide SNP genotypes for about 65% of the roughly 700 donors were used, and that subset was treated as a discovery cohort. All discovery cohort repertoires had been generated on a single sequencing platform. HLA typing covered class I and class II loci at four-digit resolution. Typing coverage differed by locus: A, B, C, DRB1 and DQB1 were typed in about 620-640 donors, DQA1 in approximately 520, DPA1 in 600 to 610, and DPB1 in about 450. Because of strong linkage in the cohort, roughly five DR-DQ haplotypes were treated as single units for association and clustering. On average, roughly 240,000 unique TCR beta nucleotide sequences were sequenced per donor among about 400 genotyped donors of the cohort, with about 17% of those sequences being non-productive. The full study reports these points: The study listed around 160 TCR beta chains as associated with cytomegalovirus. A further reported finding was that TCR beta sequences accurately predicted the HLA-A and HLA-B alleles for most subjects in the first cohort. Because the 87-base-pair reads could not distinguish some IMGT-functional V segments, including TRBV6-2 and TRBV6-3, those segments were excluded. Specific HLA alleles were associated with 15,000 to 20,000 TCR beta sequences at a false discovery rate of 0.05 in a later analysis. Sequencing depth was assumed to be roughly uniform across donors in the presence/absence analyses, though that assumption may not hold. In an earlier analysis of several hundred of the donors, most TCR beta V segments were observed in productive rearrangements about 87% or about 30% of the time, broadly matching IMGT annotations. A cluster of highly shared sequence variants was judged likely to represent a technical artifact of the sequencing pipeline. Several of the top co-occurrence clusters appeared to be linked to parvovirus B19, influenza, CMV and Epstein-Barr virus, according to a later analysis. In a later analysis, most CMV-associated TCR beta chains were found to appear HLA-restricted, with HLA associations seemingly driven largely by CMV exposure. Linkage disequilibrium might explain the correlated functional status among segregating V segments, but an unknown experimental factor could not be ruled out. In a later analysis, HLA-associated TCR beta chains were found to be more clonally expanded and to have lower generation probabilities than equally common non-associated chains. The classifier was reported to diagnose cytomegalovirus status with high specificity and sensitivity in both the original cohort and the validation cohort. According to a later analysis, TCR association rates differed among HLA loci, with DRB1 alleles showing the most associated TCRs and HLA-C alleles showing the fewest. Assigning TCR associations to individual alleles was difficult when HLA alleles, especially DR and DQ, strongly co-occurred. In vitro tests confirmed that a few of the cytomegalovirus-associated TCR beta chains recognize cytomegalovirus antigens. The authors suggested that the approach could potentially be generalized to other disease states and immunological phenotypes. A later genetic analysis associated a missense DCLRE1C variant with V-gene and J-gene trimming of TCR beta chains, and an independent cohort replicated the association. CMV serostatus was the only immune exposure information available for the cohort. HLA typing was unavailable for some donors at each locus, so association tests used only the typed subset. Seventeen rarely observed V segments, including chromosome 9 orphons, were excluded from the earlier analysis of about 610 of the donors because counts were too low. In a later genetic analysis, fewer N-insertions in productive TCRs were reported among donors in an Asian-associated ancestry cluster than the approximately 630-donor mean. The cohort was sequenced for TCR beta chains only, and without alpha or paired-chain data the features that could be detected were limited. While some public TCRs were present in many individuals, most TCR sequences turned up only very rarely across donors.

Between the V and J ends, shortened by 5 bases and 4 bases respectively, the junction contains 11 bases. The germline V gene supplies CDR1 SGHTA and CDR2 FQGNSA. The CDR3, cysteine through phenylalanine, is 13 amino acids long. Only the CDR3 portion is preserved as DNA: 39 bases, with reading frame beginning at the first base. The cohort comprised 670 or so healthy bone marrow donors. At the time of sampling, every cohort member was nominally healthy, though immune exposures that went unrecorded were likely present. The donor tested CMV seronegative and was one of the 352 seronegative cohort members. A peripheral blood sample was collected from each donor, and TCR beta sequencing was performed on peripheral blood mononuclear cells. Genomic DNA extraction from the blood cell samples was performed with the Qiagen DNeasy Blood Extraction Kit.

The specimen was PBMCs. This chain joins TRBV7-2 to TRBJ1-1; the D segment cannot be called with confidence. This TCR was recovered from a boy younger than 10 in good health and CMV-seronegative. The CDR3 is CASSREVTTEAFF. The DNA sequence reads TGTGCCAGCAGCCGAGAGGTCACCACTGAAGCTTTCTTT.